Below, 19 T cell receptor beta chains from the same sample are listed, as sequenced in a study of CD8+ T cells in alopecia areata. Extracted RNA was reverse transcribed into cDNA, the sequencing template. Sequencing was performed with immunoSEQ multiplex PCR; in TCRdb, only in-frame clones are kept and a portion is missing. The sample contains about 120,000 clones, around 64% of which appear only once. The sample comprised CD4+ T cells sorted from blood. These receptors came from a human donor in good health.

Comments on this clone: The same CDR3 is also encoded by other DNA sequences in this sample. The chain carries TRBV11-3 and TRBJ2-2; D not certain. CDR3 size: 13 residues. Per germline, CDR1 SGHNT and CDR2 YENEEA. V lost 1 base and J 6 bases, leaving 6 bases between the germline ends. CDR3 protein: CASSLGVPGELFF. CDR3 DNA sequence: TGTGCCAGCAGCTTAGGAGTTCCCGGGGAGCTGTTTTTT.

V usage is TRBV11-2 and J usage is TRBJ1-1; D may be TRBD1 (6 bases). Trimming stripped 4 bases from V and 1 base from J, with 13 bases between. The germline V gene encodes CDR1 SGHAT and CDR2 FQNNGV. This CDR3 contains 15 residues. This chain's CDR3 is CASSSLVQGNTEAFF. The CDR3 bases are TGTGCCAGCAGCTCCCTAGTACAGGGGAACACTGAAGCTTTCTTT.

The chain uses TRBV7-6 and TRBJ2-7, with TRBD2 identical over 8 bases. V lost 1 base to trimming and J lost 3 bases; unmatched junction nucleotides: 8. Per germline, CDR1 SGHVS and CDR2 FNYEAQ. The CDR3 runs to 16 residues. In DNA form, the CDR3 reads TGTGCCAGCAGCTTAGAACTAGCGGCGACCTACTACGAGCAGTACTTC. Translated: CASSLELAATYYEQYF.

The J gene is TRBJ1-4, the V gene TRBV5-1; D unclear. CDR3 length: 13 amino acids. CDR1 and CDR2 (germline): SGHRS, YFSETQ. Trimming shortened V by 5 bases and J by 2 bases, and 7 bases separated the two germline ends. The DNA of the CDR3 is TGCGCCAGCAGACGGACTACTAATGAAAAACTGTTTTTT. Translated: CASRRTTNEKLFF.

This chain joins TRBV29-1 and TRBJ2-5; D uncertain. CDR1 SQVTM and CDR2 ANQGSEA come from the germline V gene. V lost 3 bases to trimming and J lost 3 bases, with 14 bases between them. The CDR3 is 14 residues long. In DNA form, the CDR3 reads TGCAGCGTTGAGTCCAACCACCAGGAAGAGACCCAGTACTTC. Its protein product is CSVESNHQEETQYF.

This clone was detected many times. The rearrangement joins TRBV5-1 to TRBJ2-2, with a weak D call TRBD1 (5 bases). V shed 1 base and J shed 3 bases, with 7 bases lying between them. CDR1 SGHRS and CDR2 YFSETQ come from the germline V gene. The CDR3 consists of 14 residues. This CDR3 reads CASSLLGHTGELFF. The CDR3 region has the DNA TGCGCCAGCAGCTTGCTGGGGCACACCGGGGAGCTGTTTTTT.

The CDR3 here is CASSARSDEQYF. CDR3 bases: TGCGCCAGCAGCGCGAGGAGCGACGAGCAGTACTTC. This chain connects TRBV5-1 to TRBJ2-7; the D is unclear. CDR3 length equals 12 residues. Per the germline V gene, CDR1 is SGHRS and CDR2 is YFSETQ. V lost 4 bases and J lost 5, with 10 bases in between.

The J gene is TRBJ1-1, the V gene TRBV20-1; D ambiguous. Trimming removed 6 bases from V and 7 bases from J, with 12 bases in between. The CDR3 spans 11 residues. Looked up from germline, CDR1 is DFQATT and CDR2 is SNEGSKA (reference sequence). CDR3 residues: CSALRDFEAFF. Written as DNA, the CDR3 is TGCAGTGCCCTACGTGATTTTGAAGCTTTCTTT.

The V call is TRBV7-9, the J call TRBJ1-1; D unresolved. Looked up from germline, CDR1 is SEHNR and CDR2 is FQNEAQ (reference sequence). The CDR3 length is 11 residues. The germline V and J ends were trimmed by 7 bases and 1 base, with 4 bases remaining between them. The CDR3 is CASNRNTEAFF. CDR3 bases: TGTGCCAGCAACCGGAACACTGAAGCTTTCTTT.

The genes are TRBV30 and TRBJ1-1, with D unclear. Germline-derived CDR1 and CDR2 are GTSNPN and SVGIG (reference sequence). This CDR3 comprises 16 residues. V shed 1 base and J shed 2 bases, with 17 bases lying between them. CDR3 sequence reads: CAWSGSKRGINTEAFF. As DNA, the CDR3 is TGTGCCTGGAGTGGATCGAAAAGAGGCATAAACACTGAAGCTTTCTTT.

The V gene is TRBV2, the J gene TRBJ2-1, with TRBD1 matching 10 bases. CDR1 and CDR2 from the germline V gene are SNHLY and FYNNEI. CDR3 size: 15 residues. The V gene end was trimmed by 6 bases and the J gene end by 7 bases; junction bases not matched to a gene: 9. The CDR3 DNA sequence: TGTGCCAGCAGCCTCGGGGACAGGGGTTCGAATGAGCAGTTCTTC. Its protein product is CASSLGDRGSNEQFF. Full variable domain (remainder filled in from reference TRBV2 and TRBJ2-1): EPEVTQTPSHQVTQMGQEVILRCVPISNHLYFYWYRQILGQKVEFLVSFYNNEISEKSEIFDDQFSVERPDGSNFTLKIRSTKLEDSAMYFCASSLGDRGSNEQFFGPGTRLTVL.

This clone was counted a few times. The chain uses TRBV7-8 and TRBJ2-1; D might be TRBD1 (5 bases). The CDR3 contains 15 residues. With 7 bases removed from V and 6 bases from J, the gap between germline ends came to 19 bases. CDR1 is SGHVS, CDR2 FQNEAQ, per germline. The CDR3 region is CASTQGVNYANEQFF. The CDR3 DNA reads as TGTGCCAGCACCCAAGGGGTAAACTACGCCAATGAGCAGTTCTTC.

The genes are TRBV5-6 and TRBJ2-6; D is uncertain. Looked up from germline, CDR1 is SGHDT and CDR2 is YYEEEE. This CDR3 has 17 residues. Trimming removed 7 bases at V and 0 bases at J, with 17 bases between. The CDR3 sequence: CASALGIIRSGANVLTF. CDR3 coding DNA: TGTGCCAGCGCTCTGGGTATCATCCGCTCTGGGGCCAACGTCCTGACTTTC.

The rearrangement joins TRBV10-3 to TRBJ2-3, with D hard to call. The CDR3 loop spans 11 amino acids. The V end lost 8 bases, the J end lost 2 bases, and 5 bases lay between the germline ends. The germline V gene has CDR1 ENHRY and CDR2 SYGVKD. Here the CDR3 DNA reads TGTGCCATCTCCTCCACAGATACGCAGTATTTT. Translated: CAISSTDTQYF.

J is TRBJ1-4 and V is TRBV6-5; D gene unclear. There are 13 residues in the CDR3. Germline assignment: CDR1 MNHEY and CDR2 SVGAGI. The V and J ends lost 0 bases and 6 bases respectively, with 5 bases between them. CDR3 DNA: TGTGCCAGCAGTTACTCGCAGGATGAAAAACTGTTTTTT. Amino acid sequence: CASSYSQDEKLFF.

The chain has TRBV6-5 and TRBJ1-3; the D is unclear. Trimming left V 6 bases short and J 9 bases short, with 9 bases between. The CDR3 sequence is 11 residues long. The germline V gene encodes CDR1 MNHEY and CDR2 SVGAGI. The CDR3 spells CASRSSTTIYF. Here the CDR3 DNA reads TGTGCCAGCAGATCATCCACCACCATATATTTT.

J is TRBJ1-2 and V is TRBV29-1; D call uncertain. Germline V CDR1 and CDR2: SQVTM, ANQGSEA. V was trimmed by 4 bases and J by 0 bases, leaving 18 bases between them. The CDR3 runs 16 residues. The DNA of the CDR3 is TGCAGCGTTGCCGTGCCCCCACCCCGCCCTAACTATGGCTACACCTTC. Encoded protein: CSVAVPPPRPNYGYTF.

Turning to this clone: At the DNA level, this CDR3 is encoded by other sequences in the same sample as well. The CDR3 is CASSLTGANVLTF. The CDR3 region has the DNA TGTGCCAGCAGCTTAACTGGGGCCAACGTCCTGACTTTC. The V call is TRBV7-9, the J call TRBJ2-6, with D uncertain. Trimming stripped 2 bases from V and 2 bases from J, with 1 base between. The CDR3 is 13 residues long. The germline V gene has CDR1 SEHNR and CDR2 FQNEAQ (reference sequence).

The chain has TRBV5-1 and TRBJ2-5; D perhaps matches TRBD1 (6 bases). V was clipped by 4 bases and J by 3 bases, with 10 bases between them. Germline V CDR1 and CDR2: SGHRS, YFSETQ. The length of the CDR3 is 13 residues. The CDR3 reads CASSRDTKETQYF. Written as DNA, the CDR3 is TGCGCCAGCAGCCGGGACACAAAAGAGACCCAGTACTTC.